This is a list of T cell receptor beta chains from one sample in a study of beta chain features in type 1 diabetes. Clones were sequenced by immunoSEQ multiplex PCR, and TCRdb holds only the in-frame ones, with some missing. This repertoire shows about 930,000 clones, roughly 15% found once; its top ten account for 0.02% to 0.03%. The sequenced sample was naive CD4+ T cells from blood. The receptors originated from a woman aged 18-29 years in good health. The conserved cysteine and the conserved F or W are not part of the CDR3 here. Each record gives: J gene, V gene, CDR3 length, CDR3 protein.

TRBJ2-7 TRBV4-3 14 ASSQGQTAVTYEQY
TRBJ1-2 TRBV7-9 12 ATQTGELSYGYT
TRBJ2-1 TRBV7-9 11 ASSLGDYNEQF
TRBJ1-2 TRBV6-5 11 ASSRQGHYGYT
TRBJ1-4 TRBV10-3 10 AIKGVSEKLF
TRBJ2-2 TRBV10-3 14 AISVGGRALPGELF
TRBJ2-7 TRBV7-9 13 ASSQGGTGGPEQY
TRBJ1-5 TRBV6-6 10 ASSTGGPPQH
TRBJ1-2 TRBV20-1 9 SVRDYYGYT
TRBJ2-1 TRBV5-4 16 ASSLGGLAGGPSNEQF
TRBJ1-2 TRBV7-9 13 ASSSYKGHDYGYT
TRBJ2-7 TRBV15 12 ATSPGWETDEQY
TRBJ1-3 TRBV4-3 13 ASSQGWTGGNTIY
TRBJ2-1 TRBV7-2 12 ASSSLRTDNEQF
TRBJ2-5 TRBV6-1 13 ASSETGTGSETQY
TRBJ1-1 TRBV27 14 ASSLSRGYGNTEAF
TRBJ2-5 TRBV5-4 12 ASRPQGAQETQY
TRBJ2-1 TRBV6-1 13 ASSGGPGSYNEQF
TRBJ1-2 TRBV2 10 ASSWDLNGYT
TRBJ1-4 TRBV9 13 ASSVSGGAFEKLF
TRBJ1-2 TRBV5-1 14 ASSLAYETAAYGYT
TRBJ2-1 TRBV18 14 ASSRTRGLVRNEQF
TRBJ2-1 TRBV4-3 13 ASSQVGGDSREQF
TRBJ2-5 TRBV28 14 ASSLSRGPKGETQY
TRBJ2-3 TRBV7-2 14 ASSRQRRGAGDTQY
TRBJ2-1 TRBV18 12 ASSPGTGDNEQF
TRBJ2-7 TRBV7-6 11 ASSSYRAYEQY
TRBJ1-5 TRBV19 12 ASSIRRLDQPQH
TRBJ2-3 TRBV11-2 16 ASSFLGRSGRARDTQY
TRBJ2-2 TRBV7-2 15 ASSSPGLAGHTGELF
TRBJ1-4 TRBV18 11 ASSPGLNEKLF
TRBJ2-1 TRBV5-1 13 ASSLGGTTDNEQF
TRBJ1-1 TRBV6-1 10 ASGTGNTEAF
TRBJ1-1 TRBV14 11 ASSRLIHTEAF
TRBJ2-2 TRBV29-1 10 SVGRSAGELF
- TRBV29-1 9 SVGQNYEQY
TRBJ2-1 TRBV10-3 13 AISELLAGVNEQF
TRBJ1-5 TRBV6-5 11 ASSYKANQPQH
TRBJ2-7 TRBV2 11 ASSEQPNYEQY
TRBJ2-2 TRBV4-3 14 ASSQKVIAQTGELF
TRBJ2-5 TRBV5-1 11 ASRAAVGETQY
TRBJ1-5 TRBV19 10 ATRGEEQPQH
TRBJ2-1 TRBV18 11 ASSSNRDIEGI
TRBJ2-6 TRBV4-3 15 ASSQTPTGAGANVLT
TRBJ2-3 TRBV7-9 12 ASNIGQVTDTQY